The present entry profiles one T cell receptor beta chain with its context. The protocol was immunoSEQ multiplex PCR, while the TCRdb copy is restricted to in-frame clones and leaves out a portion. Counted here are 170,000 or so clones, 85% to 95% occurring once; the ten biggest clones make up more than 1.4%. The data originate from a study of control samples from healthy donors and cancer patients. Germline-derived CDR1 and CDR2 are MGHRA and YSYEKL. The CDR3 sequence is 18 residues long. Trimming shortened V by 0 bases and J by 0 bases, and 18 bases separated the two germline ends. This TCR came from a young man in good health. The sequenced material came from blood. This chain links TRBV4-1 with TRBJ2-7; D could derive from TRBD1 or TRBD2 (6 bases each). The CDR3 nucleotides read TGCGCCAGCAGCCAAGAAATCCTAGAAGGGGGGAACTCCTACGAGCAGTACTTC. This gives the protein CASSQEILEGGNSYEQYF.